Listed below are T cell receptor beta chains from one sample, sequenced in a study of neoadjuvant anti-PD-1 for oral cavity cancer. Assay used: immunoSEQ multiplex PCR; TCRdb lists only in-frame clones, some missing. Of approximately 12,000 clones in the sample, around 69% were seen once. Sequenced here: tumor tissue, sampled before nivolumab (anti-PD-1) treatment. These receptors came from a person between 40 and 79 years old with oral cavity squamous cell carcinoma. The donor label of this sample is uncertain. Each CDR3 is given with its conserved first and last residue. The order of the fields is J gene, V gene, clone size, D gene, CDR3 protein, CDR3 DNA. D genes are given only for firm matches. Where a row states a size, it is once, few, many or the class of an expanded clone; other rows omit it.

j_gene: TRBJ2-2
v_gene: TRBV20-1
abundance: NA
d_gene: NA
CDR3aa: CSAGRTGELFF
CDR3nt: TGCAGTGCCGGCCGGACCGGGGAGCTGTTTTTT

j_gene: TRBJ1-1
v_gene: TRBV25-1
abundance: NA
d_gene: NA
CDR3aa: CASSETGGVAFF
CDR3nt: TGTGCCAGCAGTGAAACCGGGGGCGTAGCTTTCTTT

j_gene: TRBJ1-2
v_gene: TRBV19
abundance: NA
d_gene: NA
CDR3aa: CASSGSYGYTF
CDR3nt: TGTGCCAGTAGCGGCAGCTATGGCTACACCTTC

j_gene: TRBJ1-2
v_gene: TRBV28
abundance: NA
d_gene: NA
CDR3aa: CASSRTAYGYTF
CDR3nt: TGTGCCAGCAGCCGTACAGCCTATGGCTACACCTTC

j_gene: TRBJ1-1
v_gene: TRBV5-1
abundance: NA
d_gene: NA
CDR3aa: CASSRGGSNTEAFF
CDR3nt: TGCGCCAGCAGTCGGGGGGGTTCGAACACTGAAGCTTTCTTT

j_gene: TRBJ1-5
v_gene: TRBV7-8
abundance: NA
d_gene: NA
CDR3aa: CASSRRARDQPQHF
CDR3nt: TGTGCCAGCAGCCGCAGGGCTAGGGATCAGCCCCAGCATTTT

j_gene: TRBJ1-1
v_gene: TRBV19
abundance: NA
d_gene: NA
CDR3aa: CASSDYLMGDGGTEAFF
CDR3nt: TGTGCCAGTAGTGACTACTTGATGGGGGATGGGGGCACTGAAGCTTTCTTT

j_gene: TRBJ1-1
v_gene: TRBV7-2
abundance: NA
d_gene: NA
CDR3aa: CASSSPGRGYTEAFF
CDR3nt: TGTGCCAGCAGCTCACCGGGGCGAGGGTACACTGAAGCTTTCTTT

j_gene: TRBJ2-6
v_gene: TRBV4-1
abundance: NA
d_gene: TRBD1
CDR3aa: CASSFRQGDSGANVLTF
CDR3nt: TGCGCCAGCAGCTTTCGACAGGGTGATTCTGGGGCCAACGTCCTGACTTTC

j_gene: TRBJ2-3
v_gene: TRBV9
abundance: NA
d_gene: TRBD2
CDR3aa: CASSPRGDLTDTQYF
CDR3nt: TGTGCCAGCAGCCCCCGGGGGGACCTCACAGATACGCAGTATTTT

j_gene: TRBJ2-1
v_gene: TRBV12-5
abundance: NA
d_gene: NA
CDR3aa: CASQQDSYNEQFF
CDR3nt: TGTGCTAGTCAACAAGATTCCTACAATGAGCAGTTCTTC

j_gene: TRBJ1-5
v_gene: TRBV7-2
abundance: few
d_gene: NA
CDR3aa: CASSLAAGAGQPQHF
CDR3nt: TGTGCCAGCAGCTTAGCGGCCGGGGCCGGCCAGCCCCAGCATTTT

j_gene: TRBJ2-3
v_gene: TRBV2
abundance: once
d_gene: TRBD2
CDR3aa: CASTPRGGSADTQYF
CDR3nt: TGTGCCAGCACCCCGCGGGGAGGGTCTGCAGATACGCAGTATTTT

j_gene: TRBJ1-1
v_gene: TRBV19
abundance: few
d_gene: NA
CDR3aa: CASSARAEAFF
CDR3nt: TGTGCCAGTAGTGCCAGGGCCGAAGCTTTCTTT

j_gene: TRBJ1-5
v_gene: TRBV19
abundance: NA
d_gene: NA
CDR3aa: CASSIRQLSNQPQHF
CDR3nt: TGTGCCAGTAGTATCCGACAGCTTAGCAATCAGCCCCAGCATTTT

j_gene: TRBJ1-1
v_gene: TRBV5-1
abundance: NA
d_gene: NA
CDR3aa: CASSLAKGTLNTEAFF
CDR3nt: TGCGCCAGCAGCTTGGCCAAGGGCACCTTGAACACTGAAGCTTTCTTT

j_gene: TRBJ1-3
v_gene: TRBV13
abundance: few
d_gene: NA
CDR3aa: CASSLLAGGNTIYF
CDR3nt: TGTGCCAGCAGCCTCCTGGCGGGGGGAAACACCATATATTTT

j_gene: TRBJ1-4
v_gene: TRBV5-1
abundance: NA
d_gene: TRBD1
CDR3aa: CASSARQGQFEKLFF
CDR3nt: TGCGCCAGCAGCGCGCGACAGGGCCAGTTTGAAAAACTGTTTTTT

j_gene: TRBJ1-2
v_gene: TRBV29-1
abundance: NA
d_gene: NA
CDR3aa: CSVVLRGRDYGYTF
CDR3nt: TGCAGCGTTGTGCTGCGCGGGCGGGACTATGGCTACACCTTC

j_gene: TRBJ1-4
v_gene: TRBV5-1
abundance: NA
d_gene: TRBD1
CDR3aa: CASSLRQGAGEKLFF
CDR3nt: TGCGCCAGCAGCTTGAGGCAGGGGGCGGGTGAAAAACTGTTTTTT

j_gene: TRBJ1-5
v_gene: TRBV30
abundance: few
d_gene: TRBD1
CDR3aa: CAWSVLRGDGSQPQHF
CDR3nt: TGTGCCTGGAGTGTACTCAGGGGGGATGGTTCGCAGCCCCAGCATTTT

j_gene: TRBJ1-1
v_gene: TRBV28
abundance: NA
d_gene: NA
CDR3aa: CASKGWGNTEAFF
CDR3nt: TGTGCCAGCAAGGGTTGGGGGAACACTGAAGCTTTCTTT

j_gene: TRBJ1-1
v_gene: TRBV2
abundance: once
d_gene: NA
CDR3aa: CASSDTVNTEAFF
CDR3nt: TGTGCCAGCAGTGATACAGTGAACACTGAAGCTTTCTTT

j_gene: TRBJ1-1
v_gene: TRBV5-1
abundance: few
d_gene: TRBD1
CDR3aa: CASSSADRVGSEAFF
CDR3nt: TGCGCCAGCAGCTCGGCCGACAGGGTGGGATCCGAAGCTTTCTTT

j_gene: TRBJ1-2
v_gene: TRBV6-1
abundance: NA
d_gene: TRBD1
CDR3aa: CASTGQGGYTF
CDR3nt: TGTGCCAGTACCGGACAGGGAGGATACACCTTC

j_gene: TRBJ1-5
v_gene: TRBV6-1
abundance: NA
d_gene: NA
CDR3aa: CASSDGGGLNQPQHF
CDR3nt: TGTGCCAGCAGTGATGGGGGAGGCCTCAATCAGCCCCAGCATTTT

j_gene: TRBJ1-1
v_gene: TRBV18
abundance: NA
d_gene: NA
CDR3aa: CASSPGLNTEAFF
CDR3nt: TGTGCCAGCTCACCGGGGTTAAACACTGAAGCTTTCTTT

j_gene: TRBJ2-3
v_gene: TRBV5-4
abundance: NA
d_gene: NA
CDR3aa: CASSPGRTNTDTQYF
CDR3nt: TGTGCCAGCAGCCCGGGCAGGACTAACACAGATACGCAGTATTTT

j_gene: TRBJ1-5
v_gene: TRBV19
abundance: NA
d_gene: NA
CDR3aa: CASSMSGTRGNQPQHF
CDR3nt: TGTGCCAGTAGTATGAGCGGAACTCGGGGCAATCAGCCCCAGCATTTT

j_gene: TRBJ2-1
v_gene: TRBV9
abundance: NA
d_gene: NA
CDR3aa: CASSVAGNEQFF
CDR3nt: TGTGCCAGCAGCGTAGCAGGGAATGAGCAGTTCTTC

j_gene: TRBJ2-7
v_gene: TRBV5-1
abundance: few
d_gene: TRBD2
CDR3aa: CASSSSAGARSEQYF
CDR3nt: TGCGCCAGCAGCTCCTCGGCGGGAGCTCGATCCGAGCAGTACTTC

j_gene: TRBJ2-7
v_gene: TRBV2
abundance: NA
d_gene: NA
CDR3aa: CASSAPRGAQYEQYF
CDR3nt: TGTGCCAGCAGTGCCCCCAGGGGAGCCCAATACGAGCAGTACTTC

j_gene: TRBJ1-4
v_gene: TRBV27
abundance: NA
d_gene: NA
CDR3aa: CASSQNEKLFF
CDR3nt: TGTGCCAGCAGTCAAAATGAAAAACTGTTTTTT

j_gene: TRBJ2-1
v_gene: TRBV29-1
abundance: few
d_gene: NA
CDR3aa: CSVERGSSYNEQFF
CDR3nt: TGCAGCGTTGAAAGAGGGAGCTCCTACAATGAGCAGTTCTTC

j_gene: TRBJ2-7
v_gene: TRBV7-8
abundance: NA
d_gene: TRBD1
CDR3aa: CASSADRGLSEQYF
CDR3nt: TGTGCCAGCAGCGCCGACAGGGGGCTGAGCGAGCAGTACTTC

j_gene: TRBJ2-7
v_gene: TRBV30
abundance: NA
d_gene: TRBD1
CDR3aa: CAWSPSRQGAEQYF
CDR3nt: TGTGCCTGGAGTCCCTCCCGACAGGGGGCCGAGCAGTACTTC

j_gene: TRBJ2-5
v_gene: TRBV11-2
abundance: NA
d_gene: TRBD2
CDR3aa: CASSLTLAGGGRTQYF
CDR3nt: TGTGCCAGCAGCTTGACCCTAGCGGGGGGAGGTAGGACCCAGTACTTC

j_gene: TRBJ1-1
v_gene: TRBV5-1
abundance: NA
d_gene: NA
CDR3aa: CASSSSPGQLTEAFF
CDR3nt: TGCGCCAGCAGCTCCTCCCCGGGGCAGCTAACTGAAGCTTTCTTT

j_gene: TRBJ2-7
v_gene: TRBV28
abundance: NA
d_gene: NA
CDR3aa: CASSSRDFFTYEQYF
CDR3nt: TGTGCCAGCAGTTCCCGGGACTTCTTTACCTACGAGCAGTACTTC

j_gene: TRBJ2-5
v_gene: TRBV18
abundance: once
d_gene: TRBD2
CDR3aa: CASSPWSSGGAEETQYF
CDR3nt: TGTGCCAGCTCACCATGGAGTAGCGGGGGGGCAGAAGAGACCCAGTACTTC

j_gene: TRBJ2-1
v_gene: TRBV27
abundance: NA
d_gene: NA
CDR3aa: CASSLTSRHSSYNEQFF
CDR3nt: TGTGCCAGCAGTCTTACTAGCCGGCATAGCTCCTACAATGAGCAGTTCTTC

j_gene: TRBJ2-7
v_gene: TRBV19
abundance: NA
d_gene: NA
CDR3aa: CASQDANLYEQYF
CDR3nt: TGTGCCAGCCAAGACGCCAATCTCTACGAGCAGTACTTC

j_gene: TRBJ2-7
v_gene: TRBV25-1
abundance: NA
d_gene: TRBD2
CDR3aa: CASSAPGLAGNEQYF
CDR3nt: TGTGCCAGCAGTGCACCGGGACTAGCGGGGAACGAGCAGTACTTC

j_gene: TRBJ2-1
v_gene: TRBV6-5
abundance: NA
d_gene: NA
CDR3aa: CASSYTVYNEQFF
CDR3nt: TGTGCCAGCAGTTACACCGTATACAATGAGCAGTTCTTC

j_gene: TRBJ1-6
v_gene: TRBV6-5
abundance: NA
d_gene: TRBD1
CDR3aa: CASSYGQGKGSPLHF
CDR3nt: TGTGCCAGCAGTTACGGACAGGGAAAGGGCTCACCCCTCCACTTT

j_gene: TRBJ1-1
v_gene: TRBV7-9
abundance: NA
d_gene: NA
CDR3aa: CASSQGISRGNTEAFF
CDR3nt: TGTGCCAGCAGTCAAGGAATCTCAAGGGGGAACACTGAAGCTTTCTTT

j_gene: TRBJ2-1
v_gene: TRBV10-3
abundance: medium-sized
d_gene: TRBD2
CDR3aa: CAISESMASGDYNEQFF
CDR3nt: TGTGCCATCAGTGAGTCGATGGCTAGCGGGGATTACAATGAGCAGTTCTTC

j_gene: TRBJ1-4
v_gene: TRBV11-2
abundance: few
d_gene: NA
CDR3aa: CASSPPGRGRTNEKLFF
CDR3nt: TGTGCCAGCAGCCCACCCGGACGGGGGCGGACTAATGAAAAACTGTTTTTT

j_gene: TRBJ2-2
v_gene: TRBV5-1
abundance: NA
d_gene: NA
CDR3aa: CASRGAPAGVAGELFF
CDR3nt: TGCGCCAGCAGAGGGGCCCCGGCAGGGGTGGCCGGGGAGCTGTTTTTT

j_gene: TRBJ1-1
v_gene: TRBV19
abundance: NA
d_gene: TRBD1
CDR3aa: CASSIGTGGTEAFF
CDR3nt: TGTGCCAGTAGTATCGGGACAGGGGGCACTGAAGCTTTCTTT

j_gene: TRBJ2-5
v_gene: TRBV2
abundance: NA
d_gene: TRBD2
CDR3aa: CASSEELGGGKETQYF
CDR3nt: TGTGCCAGCAGTGAGGAGCTGGGCGGGGGAAAAGAGACCCAGTACTTC